The clone carrying this TCR beta chain was picked up a small number of times. As yet, its antigen is unknown. This CDR3 has 15 residues. Germline values: CDR1 DFQATT, CDR2 SNEGSKA (reference sequence). Trimming removed 2 bases from V and 10 bases from J; junction bases left unmatched: 8. In TCRdb, the 5' RACE reads were re-called with MiXCR into one record per CDR3 protein. The table shows about 260,000 distinct CDR3 sequences, with 7% to 10% occurring only once. This sample was taken from a study of T-cell memory formation after mild COVID-19. Study summary: In these data, TCR clusters were largely donor specific. Study outcomes and limitations: Contracting CD4+ clones sat mainly in CM and EM; CD8+ in EMRA.

The chain links TRBV20-1 to TRBJ1-6; 10 nucleotides line up with TRBD1. The receptor was isolated from a man in his late teens or twenties who had mild COVID-19 (a few samples of this study predate the infection). Cell type and time point are not known. Sample: PBMCs or a T cell subset sorted from them (not recorded which). The CDR3 bases are TGCAGTGCTAGACCTGCCGGGACAGGGGAATCACCCCTCCACTTT. It yields the protein CSARPAGTGESPLHF.